The 3 T cell receptor beta chains below all came from one sample that was sequenced in a study of regulatory T cells in long-lasting Graves disease. Time point in this sample: newly diagnosed GD, antithyroid drugs for less than 3 months. The TCR library was prepared using RNA isolated from PBMCs. Researchers made TCR beta libraries by using iRepertoire HTBI primers and running Arm-PCR on CDR3 regions. From the multiplex PCR reads, TCRdb called clonotypes with MiXCR, one entry per CDR3 protein. The sample lists over 500,000 distinct CDR3 sequences; about 15% were seen once. The sample also formed part of further work on T cells in Graves' hyperthyroidism and ophthalmopathy.

Sample: peripheral blood mononuclear cells (PBMCs), taken at new diagnosis, from a patient treated with antithyroid drugs. These receptors came from a man aged 18 to 30 with Graves disease.

This clonotype was seen repeatedly, ten times or more. This sequence joins TRBV28 and TRBJ2-7, with 9 bases fitting TRBD1. Germline loops: CDR1 MDHEN, CDR2 SYDVKM. Trimming cost V 5 bases and J 5 bases; bases outside gene matches: 4. This CDR3 has 13 amino acids. CDR3 sequence reads: CASSGTGSHEQYF. As DNA, the CDR3 is TGTGCCAGCAGTGGGACAGGGTCCCACGAGCAGTACTTC.

There are many counts of this clonotype. The chain recombines TRBV2 with TRBJ2-7; tentative D call: TRBD2 (6 bases). In germline, CDR1 is SNHLY, CDR2 FYNNEI. The germline V and J ends were trimmed by 6 bases and 0 bases, with 12 bases remaining between them. The CDR3 covers 14 residues. The CDR3 DNA sequence: TGTGCCAGCAGGAGCGGGCGTAGCTCCTACGAGCAGTACTTC. Amino acids: CASRSGRSSYEQYF.

This clonotype was picked up a small number of times. The genes are TRBV27 and TRBJ2-2; D is possibly TRBD1 (6 bases). The CDR3 extends over 13 amino acids. Germline CDR1 reads MNHEY; CDR2 reads SMNVEV (reference sequence). The ends were cut back, 5 bases at V and 6 bases at J, with 10 bases in the middle. The chain's CDR3 is CASSAQGPGELFF. The CDR3 DNA reads TGTGCCAGCAGTGCCCAGGGGCCCGGGGAGCTGTTTTTT.